Here is one T cell receptor (beta chain) with its context. Its antigen remains unidentified. PCR employed 60 Vbeta and 13 Jbeta primers. Clones were read by immunoSEQ multiplex PCR, and TCRdb kept only the in-frame ones, dropping some. The table records some 140,000 clones, around two thirds of them present only once. This record comes from a study of cytomegalovirus exposure and HLA in healthy donors. Study at large: From donors who were HLA-typed, an early data release held approximately 84 million unique TCRs. Out of 300 to 500 genotyped donors, about 84% belonged to the Caucasian-associated ancestry cluster.

The length of the CDR3 is 12 residues. The germline gives CDR1 SGDLS, CDR2 YYNGEE. V was cut by 3 bases and J by 7 bases, with 11 bases left in between. Study-wide findings and caveats: Three CMV-associated chains were confirmed in vitro to be specific for CMV antigens. At a 0.05 false discovery rate, a later analysis found 18,000 or so TCR beta sequences to be associated with HLA alleles.

The rearrangement uses TRBV9 and TRBJ2-7; possible D gene TRBD2, 5 bases. The clonotype originates from a man between 18 and 35 years old in good health and CMV-seropositive. The specimen sequenced was PBMCs. CDR3 sequence (DNA): TGTGCCAGCAGCGCGGATGGCGGGGAGCAGTACTTC. Its translation is CASSADGGEQYF.